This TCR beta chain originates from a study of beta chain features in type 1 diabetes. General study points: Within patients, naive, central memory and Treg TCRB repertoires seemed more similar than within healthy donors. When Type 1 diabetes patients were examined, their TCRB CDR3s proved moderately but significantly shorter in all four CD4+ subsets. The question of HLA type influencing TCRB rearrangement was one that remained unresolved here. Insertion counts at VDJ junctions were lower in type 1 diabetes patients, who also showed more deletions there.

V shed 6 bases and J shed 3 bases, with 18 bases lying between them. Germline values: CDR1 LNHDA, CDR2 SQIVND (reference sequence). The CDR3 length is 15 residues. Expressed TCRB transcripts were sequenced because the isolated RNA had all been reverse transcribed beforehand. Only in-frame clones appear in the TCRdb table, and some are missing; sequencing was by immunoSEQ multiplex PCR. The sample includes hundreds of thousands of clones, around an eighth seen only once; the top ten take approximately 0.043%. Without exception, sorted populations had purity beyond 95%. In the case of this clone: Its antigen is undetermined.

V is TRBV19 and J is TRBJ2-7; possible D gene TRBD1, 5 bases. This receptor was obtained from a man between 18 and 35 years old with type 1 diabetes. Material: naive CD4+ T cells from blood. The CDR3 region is CASSLSGHLFYEQYF. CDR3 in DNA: TGTGCCAGTAGCCTCTCCGGACACCTCTTCTACGAGCAGTACTTC.